Detailed here is one T cell receptor beta chain. What it binds is unknown. The record originates from a study of beta chain features in type 1 diabetes. Findings and limits, study-wide: VDJ junctions sequenced from type 1 diabetes patients showed fewer insertions and more deletions.

The CDR3 contains 17 residues. Germline CDR1 is SGHAT and CDR2 is FQNNGV. Trimming stripped 2 bases from V and 2 bases from J, with 18 bases between. The authors reverse transcribed all of the isolated RNA, so sequencing captured expressed TCRB transcripts. Generated by immunoSEQ multiplex PCR, the TCRdb table keeps only in-frame clones and is missing some. The data contain 900,000 or so clones, around a sixth of them seen just once; the ten biggest clones take up around 0.02%. The source of this sequence is a woman under 30 in good health. The chain has TRBV11-2 and TRBJ2-5; D is perhaps TRBD2 (6 bases). The specimen sequenced was naive CD4+ T cells from blood. This CDR3 reads CASSLNGGNLRQETQYF. The CDR3 region has the DNA TGTGCCAGCAGCTTAAACGGCGGGAATTTGCGACAAGAGACCCAGTACTTC.